The 29 T cell receptor beta chains presented below share a single source sample, sequenced in a study of blood T cell repertoires in COVID-19. Libraries were prepared by immunoSEQ multiplex PCR; TCRdb keeps only in-frame clonotypes and omits some of them. The sample yields approximately 46,000 clones, about 88% seen once. Sequencing was performed on peripheral blood. The receptors were sampled from a man in his 70s with active COVID-19.

The chain links TRBV5-1 to TRBJ2-1; 10 bases line up with TRBD2. Trimming cost V 0 bases and J 9 bases; bases outside gene matches: 9. The length of the CDR3 is 16 residues. Germline V gene sequence: CDR1 SGHRS, CDR2 YFSETQ. CDR3 coding DNA: TGCGCCAGCAGCTTGGGTACTAGCGGGGACGTTGGTGAGCAGTTCTTC. This codes for CASSLGTSGDVGEQFF. The variable domain in full, completed from reference TRBV5-1 and TRBJ2-1, reads KAGVTQTPRYLIKTRGQQVTLSCSPISGHRSVSWYQQTPGQGLQFLFEYFSETQRNKGNFPGRFSGRQFSNSRSEMNVSTLELGDSALYLCASSLGTSGDVGEQFFGPGTRLTVL.

This clone was observed a handful of times. The V and J genes are TRBV5-1 and TRBJ1-4, with 8 bases that match TRBD1. V lost 5 bases and J lost 4; bases outside the gene matches: 16. In germline, CDR1 is SGHRS, CDR2 YFSETQ. The CDR3 loop spans 18 amino acids. CDR3 protein: CASSPGQDFRGLNEKLFF. DNA for the CDR3: TGCGCCAGCAGTCCGGGACAGGATTTTCGAGGCCTTAATGAAAAACTGTTTTTT.

The V call is TRBV11-3, the J call TRBJ2-3; TRBD2 agrees at 12 bases. Germline CDR1 and CDR2: SGHNT and YENEEA. The CDR3 covers 16 residues. Trimming at V came to 1 base and at J to 2 bases, leaving 1 base not matched to a gene. The CDR3 DNA reads TGTGCCAGCAGCTTAGGACTAGCGGGGGCCACAGATACGCAGTATTTT. Protein product: CASSLGLAGATDTQYF.

The rearrangement links TRBV5-4 to TRBJ1-2; 9 bases map to TRBD1. The CDR3 length is 15 residues. Germline lookup yields CDR1 SGHNT and CDR2 YYREEE (reference sequence). After removal of 3 bases from V and 6 bases from J, the junction contained 9 bases not matched to a gene. CDR3 in DNA: TGTGCCAGCAGCTCAGTTCGGACAGGGGAGGATGGCTACACCTTC. Amino acids: CASSSVRTGEDGYTF.

V usage is TRBV7-9 and J usage is TRBJ2-3; 9 nucleotides agree with TRBD1. Trimming at V came to 5 bases and at J to 4 bases, leaving 7 bases not matched to a gene. This CDR3 is 15 amino acids long. Looked up from germline, CDR1 is SEHNR and CDR2 is FQNEAQ (reference sequence). The CDR3 loop is CASSLGQGWADTQYF. CDR3 sequence (DNA): TGTGCCAGCAGCCTCGGACAGGGGTGGGCAGATACGCAGTATTTT. Supplemented by reference TRBV7-9 and TRBJ2-3, the full variable domain reads DTGVSQNPRHKITKRGQNVTFRCDPISEHNRLYWYRQTLGQGPEFLTYFQNEAQLEKSRLLSDRFSAERPKGSFSTLEIQRTEQGDSAMYLCASSLGQGWADTQYFGPGTRLTVL.

The CDR3 nucleotides are TGTGCCAGCAGTTACTCGCTGGCAGGGAAATTGAAAGCTTTCTTT. Translating gives CASSYSLAGKLKAFF. This rearrangement joins TRBV6-2 or TRBV6-3 to TRBJ1-1, with a possible D match to TRBD1 (5 bases). Germline lookup yields CDR1 MNHEY and CDR2 SVGEGT. This CDR3 is 15 amino acids long. V was pared by 0 bases and J by 9 bases, with 17 bases between.

The V call is TRBV6-4, the J call TRBJ2-3; TRBD1 matches 7 bases. The V gene end was trimmed by 6 bases and the J gene end by 0 bases; junction bases not matched to a gene: 6. Germline V lookup: CDR1 MRHNA, CDR2 SNTAGT. The CDR3 runs 15 residues. CDR3 amino acids: CASRISGGSTDTQYF. The DNA of the CDR3 is TGTGCCAGCAGGATATCAGGGGGAAGCACAGATACGCAGTATTTT.

The chain links TRBV9 to TRBJ2-7; a weak D match, TRBD2 (7 bases). Germline CDR1 reads SGDLS; CDR2 reads YYNGEE. The CDR3 has 14 amino acids. Trimming took off 3 bases at V and 8 bases at J, with 18 bases between the two ends. CDR3 sequence reads: CASSAYSGGPKQYF. As DNA, the CDR3 is TGTGCCAGCAGCGCCTACTCGGGGGGCCCGAAGCAGTACTTC.

This clone was picked up one time. The rearrangement links TRBV5-1 to TRBJ2-5; 11 bases match TRBD1. V was pared by 4 bases and J by 1 base, with 3 bases of the junction left unmatched. This CDR3 comprises 15 residues. Germline loops: CDR1 SGHRS, CDR2 YFSETQ. The CDR3 bases are TGCGCCAGCAGCGCGGGACAGGGGGTCCAAGAGACCCAGTACTTC. This gives the protein CASSAGQGVQETQYF.

The chain combines TRBV11-2 with TRBJ2-6; perhaps TRBD1 as D (5 bases). CDR1 and CDR2 (germline): SGHAT, FQNNGV. The V end was cut by 4 bases, the J end by 4 bases, with 8 bases between. CDR3 size: 14 residues. The CDR3 coding sequence is TGTGCCAGCAGCTCAGGGTCAGGGGCCAACGTCCTGACTTTC. It yields the protein CASSSGSGANVLTF.

The CDR3 reads CASSTMGSPQHF. Here the CDR3 DNA reads TGTGCCAGCAGTACCATGGGCAGCCCCCAGCATTTT. The chain carries TRBV7-2 and TRBJ1-5; D is unresolved. Deletions cut 6 bases from V and 10 bases from J, with 13 bases between. Germline-derived CDR1 and CDR2 are SGHTA and FQGNSA. The CDR3 length is 12 residues.

The genes are TRBV5-1 and TRBJ1-6; D is undetermined. V was clipped by 0 bases and J by 8 bases, with 12 bases between them. The CDR3 has 15 amino acids. From germline, CDR1 is SGHRS and CDR2 YFSETQ. CDR3: CASSLGVTKDSPLHF. The DNA for the CDR3 is TGCGCCAGCAGCTTGGGAGTTACTAAAGATTCACCCCTCCACTTT.

This chain uses TRBV12-5 with TRBJ2-1; 9 positions match TRBD2. In germline, CDR1 is LGHNT, CDR2 FRNRAP. The J segment lost 8 bases and the V segment lost 1 base, leaving 12 bases of the junction unmatched. The CDR3 covers 17 residues. In nucleotides, the CDR3 is TGTGCTAGTGGTTTGGAGATGGGACTAGCTGTTCCCCATGAGCAGTTCTTC. Translated: CASGLEMGLAVPHEQFF.

The chain carries TRBV19 and TRBJ1-5; 7 bases align to TRBD1. The CDR3 consists of 15 residues. Looked up from germline, CDR1 is LNHDA and CDR2 is SQIVND (reference sequence). V shed 4 bases and J 7 bases; nucleotides not matched to a gene: 10. The CDR3 coding sequence is TGTGCCAGTAGTAGAGGACAGGACCCTAGGCAGCCCCAGCATTTT. This sequence encodes CASSRGQDPRQPQHF.

This clone was recorded only once. This chain uses TRBV7-2 with TRBJ2-5; 10 bases line up with TRBD1. The CDR3 totals 15 residues. CDR1 and CDR2 from the germline V gene are SGHTA and FQGNSA. The V segment lost 1 base and the J segment 3 bases; nucleotides outside the gene matches: 2. The CDR3 sequence is CASSLGGQGKETQYF. For the CDR3, the DNA is TGTGCCAGCAGCTTAGGGGGACAGGGGAAAGAGACCCAGTACTTC.

This clone turned up a few times. The J gene is TRBJ1-1, the V gene TRBV29-1; D unresolved. Trimming cost V 6 bases and J 1 base, with 15 bases left between them. CDR1 SQVTM and CDR2 ANQGSEA come from the germline V gene. CDR3 length: 14 residues. The chain's CDR3 is CSVHPPPGNTEAFF. CDR3 DNA sequence: TGCAGCGTACACCCCCCGCCGGGGAACACTGAAGCTTTCTTT.

This clone was counted only a few times. The chain has TRBV6-5 and TRBJ1-2, with D possibly TRBD1 on 5 matching bases. CDR3 size: 13 residues. The V end was cut by 7 bases, the J end by 4 bases, with 13 bases between. Germline V CDR1 and CDR2: MNHEY, SVGAGI. The CDR3 is CASTLDRTYGYTF. Written as DNA, the CDR3 is TGTGCCAGCACATTAGACAGAACCTATGGCTACACCTTC.

The chain is built from TRBV14 and TRBJ1-1; 9 bases fit TRBD1. Germline CDR1 reads SGHDN; CDR2 reads FVKESK. The CDR3 consists of 15 residues. The junction had 8 bases not matched to a gene; V was cut back by 6 bases and J by 3 bases. CDR3 region: CASRPNRGRDTEAFF. DNA for the CDR3: TGTGCCAGCAGGCCTAACAGGGGGCGAGACACTGAAGCTTTCTTT.

The chain uses TRBV28 and TRBJ2-3; TRBD1 might be the D (6 bases). Trimming took 5 bases from V and 6 from J, leaving 18 bases between them. This CDR3 has 15 residues. Germline CDR1 reads MDHEN; CDR2 reads SYDVKM. The CDR3 spells CASSPPGDAQDTQYF. CDR3 coding DNA: TGTGCCAGCAGTCCACCAGGGGACGCGCAGGATACGCAGTATTTT.

The chain employs TRBV28 and TRBJ2-7, with D possibly being TRBD1 (7 bases). Germline CDR1 MDHEN, CDR2 SYDVKM. The CDR3 contains 14 residues. Trimming took off 5 bases at V and 0 bases at J, with 11 bases between the two ends. The CDR3 nucleotides are TGTGCCAGCAGTGCGGGACAGAACTCCTACGAGCAGTACTTC. This encodes CASSAGQNSYEQYF.

The chain employs TRBV2 and TRBJ2-5; 7 bases fit TRBD1. V was pared by 4 bases and J by 1 base, with 0 bases of the junction left unmatched. CDR1 SNHLY and CDR2 FYNNEI come from the germline V gene. This CDR3 comprises 13 residues. CDR3 sequence: CASSGDSQETQYF. In DNA form, the CDR3 reads TGTGCCAGCAGTGGGGACAGCCAAGAGACCCAGTACTTC.

The J gene is TRBJ1-5, the V gene TRBV6-6; 8 bases match TRBD1. Germline trimming cut 2 bases from V and 5 bases from J; bases unmatched to any gene: 5. CDR1 and CDR2 (germline): MNHNY, SVGAGI (reference sequence). The CDR3 consists of 15 residues. The CDR3: CASSYRDRPDQPQHF. CDR3 nucleotides: TGTGCCAGCAGTTACCGGGACAGGCCAGATCAGCCCCAGCATTTT.

The chain employs TRBV7-6 and TRBJ1-1; D might be TRBD1 (6 bases). Per the germline V gene, CDR1 is SGHVS and CDR2 is FNYEAQ. This CDR3 comprises 15 residues. Trimming took 2 bases from V and 0 from J, leaving 10 bases between them. In DNA form, the CDR3 reads TGTGCCAGCAGCTTACGAGGGGGACTGAACACTGAAGCTTTCTTT. It translates to CASSLRGGLNTEAFF.

The chain links TRBV5-3 to TRBJ1-2; 10 bases line up with TRBD1. TRBV5-3 is identified as an open reading frame with a role that is uncertain. The CDR3 loop spans 14 amino acids. Germline trimming cut 4 bases from V and 4 bases from J; bases unmatched to any gene: 4. The CDR3 DNA reads TGTGCCAGAAGCGGGAGGGACAGGGGCTATGGCTACACCTTC. Translating it yields CARSGRDRGYGYTF.

The V gene is TRBV4-2, the J gene TRBJ2-7, with 11 bases fitting TRBD1. Germline trimming cut 2 bases from V and 3 bases from J; bases unmatched to any gene: 3. This CDR3 has 15 amino acids. Germline CDR1 LGHNA, CDR2 YNFKEQ. The CDR3 bases are TGTGCCAGCAGCCAACCCGGGACAGGGGGCTACGAGCAGTACTTC. This sequence encodes CASSQPGTGGYEQYF.

This chain connects TRBV7-8 to TRBJ1-2; TRBD1 matches 10 bases. The ends lost 5 bases at V and 5 bases at J; junction bases unmatched: 8. The V gene's germline CDR1 is SGHVS and CDR2 FQNEAQ. The length of the CDR3 is 15 residues. Here the CDR3 reads CASSTRQGARYGYTF. CDR3 DNA: TGTGCCAGCAGCACGCGACAGGGGGCGAGGTATGGCTACACCTTC. Combining the CDR3 with reference TRBV7-8 and TRBJ1-2 gives the whole variable domain GAGVSQSPRYKVAKRGQDVALRCDPISGHVSLFWYQQALGQGPEFLTYFQNEAQLDKSGLPSDRFFAERPEGSVSTLKIQRTQQEDSAVYLCASSTRQGARYGYTFGSGTRLTVV.

The chain carries TRBV6-5 and TRBJ1-4; D gene unclear. This CDR3 comprises 15 residues. The V end lost 5 bases, the J end lost 3 bases, and 13 bases lay between the germline ends. The germline V gene has CDR1 MNHEY and CDR2 SVGAGI. The CDR3 nucleotides read TGTGCCAGCAGTAGAAAGCAGCGCCCTAATGAAAAACTGTTTTTT. It codes for CASSRKQRPNEKLFF.

The chain combines TRBV9 with TRBJ1-6, with D tentatively TRBD1 (5 bases). V lost 1 base, J lost 8 bases, and 10 bases lay in between. This CDR3 has 14 amino acids. Looked up from germline, CDR1 is SGDLS and CDR2 is YYNGEE. CDR3 in DNA: TGTGCCAGCAGCGTATATGGGGCGGATTCACCCCTCCACTTT. Its translation is CASSVYGADSPLHF.

This sequence joins TRBV19 and TRBJ1-5; 9 bases fit TRBD1. The CDR3 spans 16 residues. J lost 5 bases, V lost 5 bases, and 10 bases had no gene match. Per germline, CDR1 LNHDA and CDR2 SQIVND (reference sequence). The DNA for the CDR3 is TGTGCCAGTAGTTGGCCGGGACAGGGAGAGCATCAGCCCCAGCATTTT. Amino acid sequence: CASSWPGQGEHQPQHF. Full variable domain (remainder filled in from reference TRBV19 and TRBJ1-5): DGGITQSPKYLFRKEGQNVTLSCEQNLNHDAMYWYRQDPGQGLRLIYYSQIVNDFQKGDIAEGYSVSREKKESFPLTVTSAQKNPTAFYLCASSWPGQGEHQPQHFGDGTRLSIL.